Listed here are 23 T cell receptor beta chains from one sample, sequenced in a study of CD4 T cells in relation to SARS-CoV-2 and coronaviruses. Only in-frame clones appear in the TCRdb table, and some are missing; sequencing was by immunoSEQ multiplex PCR. Of about 12,000 clones listed, 69% are singletons. The unexposed donors gave CD4+ T cells in about 2010-2018, prior to COVID-19. The cells were cultured for under 13 days before CD4+ T cells were isolated. No antigens are known for them. Sequences were obtained from CD4+ T cells from PBMCs, cultured in vitro. The source is a human donor in good health.

This chain joins TRBV7-3 and TRBJ2-1; D is undetermined. The CDR3 consists of 13 residues. V lost 5 bases, J lost 2 bases, and 7 bases lay in between. Germline lookup yields CDR1 SGHTA and CDR2 FQGTGA. The CDR3: CASSPSTYNEQFF. In DNA form, the CDR3 reads TGTGCCAGCAGCCCGAGTACCTACAATGAGCAGTTCTTC.

The genes are TRBV6-5 and TRBJ2-7; TRBD1 matches at 7 bases. This CDR3 is built from 13 residues. Germline V gene data show CDR1 as MNHEY and CDR2 as SVGAGI. The ends lost 5 bases at V and 9 bases at J; junction bases unmatched: 10. CDR3 sequence reads: CASSPDRSFGQYF. The CDR3 nucleotides read TGTGCCAGCAGTCCGGACAGGTCTTTTGGGCAGTACTTC.

The rearrangement uses TRBV11-3 and TRBJ2-2; 7 bases map to TRBD1. Losses at the gene ends were 2 bases for V and 3 bases for J; bases not matched to a gene: 6. The CDR3 spans 16 residues. Germline V lookup: CDR1 SGHNT, CDR2 YENEEA. This CDR3 is CASSLKTGLDTGELFF. The DNA of the CDR3 is TGTGCCAGCAGCTTAAAGACAGGGTTGGACACCGGGGAGCTGTTTTTT.

This clone was seen a single time. The V and J genes are TRBV5-1 and TRBJ1-2, with D maybe TRBD1 (6 bases). Germline values: CDR1 SGHRS, CDR2 YFSETQ. V was trimmed by 1 base and J by 5 bases, leaving 15 bases between them. The CDR3 is 15 residues long. This CDR3 is CASSLRPGQTYGYTF. The DNA for the CDR3 is TGCGCCAGCAGCTTGCGCCCAGGACAGACGTATGGCTACACCTTC.

This clone was detected only a few times. The chain couples TRBV6-5 to TRBJ1-5, with D unresolved. The CDR3 runs to 13 residues. Trimming removed 1 base at V and 5 bases at J, with 6 bases between. Germline CDR1 MNHEY, CDR2 SVGAGI. CDR3 in amino acids: CASSYFRYQPQHF. In nucleotides, the CDR3 is TGTGCCAGCAGTTACTTTCGGTATCAGCCCCAGCATTTT.

This clone appeared a few times. The chain links TRBV9 to TRBJ2-6; D may be TRBD2 (6 bases). This CDR3 region has 18 residues. Germline-derived CDR1 and CDR2 are SGDLS and YYNGEE. V shed 1 base and J shed 0 bases, with 14 bases lying between them. CDR3 region: CASSVTWDGSSGANVLTF. The CDR3 nucleotides are TGTGCCAGCAGCGTAACCTGGGACGGGAGCTCTGGGGCCAACGTCCTGACTTTC.

The J gene is TRBJ2-1, the V gene TRBV5-1; D may be TRBD1 or TRBD2 (7 bases each). This CDR3 spans 15 amino acids. V was shortened by 2 bases and J by 4 bases, with 13 bases between the two germline ends. In germline, CDR1 is SGHRS, CDR2 YFSETQ. The CDR3 nucleotides are TGCGCCAGCAGCTTAGACAGGGAGGGTTACAATGAGCAGTTCTTC. Amino acids: CASSLDREGYNEQFF.

The rearrangement links TRBV11-2 to TRBJ1-5; D not certain. CDR1 is SGHAT, CDR2 FQNNGV, per germline. This CDR3 spans 14 amino acids. V was cut by 0 bases and J by 5 bases, with 8 bases left in between. The DNA for the CDR3 is TGTGCCAGCAGCTTAGAACACTCAGATCAGCCCCAGCATTTT. The encoded protein is CASSLEHSDQPQHF.

This chain's CDR3 is CAISQQGVSGNTIYF. CDR3 DNA: TGTGCCATCAGTCAACAGGGGGTCTCTGGAAACACCATATATTTT. This chain connects TRBV10-3 to TRBJ1-3, with 8 bases aligning to TRBD1. CDR3 size: 15 residues. Germline loops: CDR1 ENHRY, CDR2 SYGVKD. The V gene end was trimmed by 5 bases and the J gene end by 0 bases; junction bases not matched to a gene: 3.

This clone appeared a single time. The chain links TRBV21-1 to TRBJ1-2. TRBV21-1 is assigned pseudogene status. CDR3 length equals 21 residues. The CDR3: CASSKNLSVSQGGTLDYGYTF. For the CDR3, the DNA is TGTGCCAGCAGCAAAAATCTTTCGGTCTCGCAGGGAGGGACTCTGGACTATGGCTACACCTTC.

The V and J genes are TRBV12-5 and TRBJ2-1; the D call may be TRBD1 or TRBD2 (6 bases each). CDR3 size: 15 residues. Germline V gives CDR1 LGHNT, CDR2 FRNRAP. With 1 base removed from V and 2 bases from J, the gap between germline ends came to 9 bases. This CDR3 reads CASGLGGTTYNEQFF. CDR3 bases: TGTGCTAGTGGTTTGGGCGGGACAACCTACAATGAGCAGTTCTTC.

The rearrangement joins TRBV19 to TRBJ2-4, with TRBD1 matching 9 bases. Germline V gives CDR1 LNHDA, CDR2 SQIVND (reference sequence). The CDR3 covers 19 residues. The V and J ends lost 5 bases and 4 bases, in that order; junction bases with no gene match: 18. The CDR3 DNA follows: TGTGCCAGTAGTGTACCTTTAACGGGACAGGGCTTATCAAAAAACATTCAGTACTTC. Translated, it gives CASSVPLTGQGLSKNIQYF.

The chain employs TRBV5-1 and TRBJ2-1, with 7 bases identical to TRBD2. V was pared by 3 bases and J by 6 bases, with 9 bases of the junction left unmatched. This CDR3 region has 15 residues. Germline CDR1 is SGHRS and CDR2 is YFSETQ. CDR3 in amino acids: CASSWGLGGGNEQFF. In DNA, the CDR3 is TGCGCCAGCAGCTGGGGATTGGGGGGGGGCAATGAGCAGTTCTTC.

J is TRBJ1-1 and V is TRBV7-8, with D unclear. V lost 3 bases, J lost 5 bases, and 7 bases lay in between. The CDR3 is 12 amino acids. The V gene's germline CDR1 is SGHVS and CDR2 FQNEAQ. The CDR3 sequence: CASSFPLTEAFF. CDR3 bases: TGTGCCAGCAGCTTCCCCCTTACTGAAGCTTTCTTT.

The V call is TRBV27, the J call TRBJ1-5; weak D call: TRBD1 (5 bases). CDR3 size: 19 residues. Germline CDR1 and CDR2: MNHEY and SMNVEV (reference sequence). V dropped 4 bases and J dropped 0 bases, with 22 bases sitting between them. Written as DNA, the CDR3 is TGTGCCAGCAGTTCGGAGGCGATGGGGACCGACTATAGCAATCAGCCCCAGCATTTT. It translates to CASSSEAMGTDYSNQPQHF.

V gene TRBV19 combines with J gene TRBJ1-1, with 12 bases identical to TRBD1. Germline V gene data show CDR1 as LNHDA and CDR2 as SQIVND (reference sequence). The CDR3 has 16 residues. J was trimmed by 3 bases and V by 3 bases; bases with no gene match: 5. CDR3 in amino acids: CASSIGTGGFDTEAFF. CDR3 DNA sequence: TGTGCCAGTAGTATCGGGACAGGGGGCTTTGACACTGAAGCTTTCTTT.

This clone was observed a few times. The chain recombines TRBV5-1 with TRBJ1-6, with TRBD1 matching over 7 bases. Trimming cost V 1 base and J 6 bases; bases outside gene matches: 7. The V gene's germline CDR1 is SGHRS and CDR2 YFSETQ. This CDR3 is 16 amino acids long. The CDR3 loop is CASSLSETGINSPLHF. CDR3 DNA: TGCGCCAGCAGCTTGTCGGAGACAGGGATTAATTCACCCCTCCACTTT.

This clone was seen a handful of times. V gene TRBV9 combines with J gene TRBJ2-7; no clear D. The length of the CDR3 is 13 residues. V lost 2 bases and J lost 3, with 9 bases in between. CDR1 is SGDLS, CDR2 YYNGEE, per germline. The CDR3 coding sequence is TGTGCCAGCAGCGTTGCGGTGGGCTACGAGCAGTACTTC. Residues: CASSVAVGYEQYF.

The chain employs TRBV14 and TRBJ2-1; 12 bases align to TRBD2. The CDR3 is 16 residues long. CDR1 and CDR2 (germline): SGHDN, FVKESK. The junction had 8 bases not matched to a gene; V was cut back by 1 base and J by 10 bases. Written as DNA, the CDR3 is TGTGCCAGCAGCCAAGCAAGACTAGCGGGAGCGAGGGAGCAGTTCTTC. This translates into CASSQARLAGAREQFF.

This chain joins TRBV29-1 and TRBJ2-3; either TRBD1 or TRBD2 may fit D (5 bases each). The CDR3 runs to 13 residues. The V and J ends lost 4 bases and 6 bases respectively, with 14 bases between them. CDR1 and CDR2 from the germline V gene are SQVTM and ANQGSEA. In DNA, the CDR3 is TGCAGCGTTGTCGGGACCGCATTCGATACGCAGTATTTT. Encoded protein: CSVVGTAFDTQYF.

In its sample, this clone ranks as large. The rearrangement links TRBV30 to TRBJ1-2; 9 positions agree with TRBD1. The V segment lost 5 bases and the J segment 0 bases; nucleotides outside the gene matches: 7. The CDR3 loop spans 15 amino acids. Germline values: CDR1 GTSNPN, CDR2 SVGIG (reference sequence). The DNA of the CDR3 is TGTGCCTGGGGAGGGACAGGGAAAACTAACTATGGCTACACCTTC. It yields the protein CAWGGTGKTNYGYTF. The entire variable domain, with the rest obtained from reference TRBV30 and TRBJ1-2, is as follows: SQTIHQWPATLVQPVGSPLSLECTVEGTSNPNLYWYRQAAGRGLQLLFYSVGIGQISSEVPQNLSASRPQDRQFILSSKKLLLSDSGFYLCAWGGTGKTNYGYTFGSGTRLTVV.

The rearrangement uses TRBV5-4 and TRBJ2-1; TRBD1 is a possible D gene (6 bases). Germline assignment: CDR1 SGHNT and CDR2 YYREEE (reference sequence). V lost 4 bases, J lost 6 bases, and 17 bases lay in between. The CDR3 is 15 residues long. The CDR3 nucleotides are TGTGCCAGCAGCGGGGGACAATCTCTCTCCAATGAGCAGTTCTTC. Translation gives CASSGGQSLSNEQFF.

This chain links TRBV9 with TRBJ1-2; D is uncertain. The CDR3 runs 14 residues. Deletions cut 0 bases from V and 4 bases from J, with 10 bases between. Germline CDR1 SGDLS, CDR2 YYNGEE. CDR3 sequence: CASSVGVAAYGYTF. CDR3 coding DNA: TGTGCCAGCAGCGTAGGGGTAGCGGCCTATGGCTACACCTTC. Looking up the rest from reference TRBV9 and TRBJ1-2 gives the full variable domain: DSGVTQTPKHLITATGQRVTLRCSPRSGDLSVYWYQQSLDQGLQFLIQYYNGEERAKGNILERFSAQQFPDLHSELNLSSLELGDSALYFCASSVGVAAYGYTFGSGTRLTVV.